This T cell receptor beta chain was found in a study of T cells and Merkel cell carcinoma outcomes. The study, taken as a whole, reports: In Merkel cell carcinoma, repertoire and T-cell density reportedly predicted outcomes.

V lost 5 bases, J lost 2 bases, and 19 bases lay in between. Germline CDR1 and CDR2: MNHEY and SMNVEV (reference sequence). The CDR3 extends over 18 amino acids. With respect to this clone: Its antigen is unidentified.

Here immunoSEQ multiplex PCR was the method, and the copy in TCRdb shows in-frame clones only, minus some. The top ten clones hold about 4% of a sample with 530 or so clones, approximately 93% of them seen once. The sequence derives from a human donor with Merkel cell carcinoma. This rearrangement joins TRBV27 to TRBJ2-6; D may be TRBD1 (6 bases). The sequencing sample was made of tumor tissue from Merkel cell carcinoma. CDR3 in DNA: TGTGCCAGCAGTCCGAATACCGGGACAACCACTGGGGCCAACGTCCTGACTTTC. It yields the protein CASSPNTGTTTGANVLTF.